The 2 T cell receptor beta chains below were found in one sample sequenced in a study of T cells in Graves' hyperthyroidism and ophthalmopathy. Amplification yielded TCR beta CDR3 regions, with RNA transcripts as the source. Researchers ran a first-round RT-PCR on the TCR CDR3 using the HTBI primer set. TCRdb re-derived calls from the multiplex PCR reads in MiXCR, one entry per CDR3 protein. The table lists 600,000 to 800,000 distinct CDR3 sequences, about a third of them singletons, with roughly 30% in the top ten. What was sequenced was blood. The receptors derive from a woman aged 40 to 49 with Graves' hyperthyroidism.

Regarding this clonotype: A much larger clone lies one base from this, so it may be a read error. V and J are TRBV10-1 and TRBJ2-2; D perhaps matches TRBD2 (6 bases). CDR1 is WNHNN and CDR2 is SYGVQD in the germline V gene (reference sequence). The CDR3 runs to 14 residues. CDR3 in amino acids: CVSRAGTLSGELFF. CDR3 bases: TGCGTCAGCAGGGCCGGGACTCTCTCTGGGGAGCTGTTTTTT.

The chain carries TRBV2 and TRBJ1-5, with no clear D. The CDR3 has 15 residues. Trimming removed 4 bases from V and 0 bases from J, with 10 bases in between. Per germline, CDR1 SNHLY and CDR2 FYNNEI. CDR3 sequence: CASSGVRISNQPQHF. In DNA form, the CDR3 reads TGTGCCAGCAGTGGTGTCAGGATTAGCAATCAGCCCCAGCATTTT.